Reported below is one TCR beta chain. Its antigen is still unknown. No much larger clone exists at a distance of one base, and base qualities are not known. TCRbeta CDR3 regions were amplified from genomic DNA by means of the immunoSEQ Assay, a bias-controlled multiplex PCR. The authors' pipeline ran thus. Nucleated cell counts per sample were estimated from amplification of reference gene primers within the assay. To quantify the absolute abundance of each unique TCRbeta CDR3 rearrangement, sequence reads were collapsed and filtered. For each sample, productive Simpson clonality was calculated as the square root of Simpson's diversity index over productive rearrangements. TCRdb took over this immuneACCESS table, retaining in-frame rearrangements with V and J assigned. Such tables are incomplete; in checked studies, under half of the missing clones stem from an unresolved V gene, and the remainder is unexplained. V and J calls and clone size are those listed in that table; D and trimming were worked out from the DNA. This sample is represented by some 200,000 clones; over 80% of them were singletons. 0.95% of the sample belongs to the ten largest clones.

One collaborating source in Seattle enrolled patients during active infection and followed them longitudinally through the course of disease. Whole blood was collected in K2EDTA tubes by collaborating institutions according to the institutions' own protocols. Collaborator samples were shipped for TCRbeta analysis as frozen whole blood, isolated PBMCs, or DNA extracted from either sample type. This specimen belongs to a study of blood T cell repertoires in COVID-19 (dated by TCRdb to about 2020). For context, the study as a whole: Samples from collaborators originated in the United States, Italy and Spain and spanned both the acute and convalescent phases of COVID-19. The prospective study material was composed of cDNA or gDNA derived from T cells, B-cell-depleted T cells, or PBMCs. Subjects who had been exposed to COVID-19, were actively infected with it, or had recovered from it provided the deeply sampled blood TCRbeta repertoires that made up the dataset. The repertoires were made available in a free public database intended to serve as a resource for research on the immune response to SARS-CoV-2. Samples came from the ongoing ImmuneRACE study (first 160 participants) plus 1,254 subjects from 6 global collaborators. Nearly every sample came with metadata listing a de-identified subject ID, COVID-19 status, age in years and sex. Where available, HLA class I and class II types were taken from metadata supplied by the sample provider and were not determined by assay-based typing. Study-wide findings and limitations: How much clinical and demographic metadata was included differed by source and by participant, and the metadata was provided uncurated.

Between the V and J ends, shortened by 2 bases and 5 bases respectively, the junction contains 13 bases. The CDR1 and CDR2 encoded by the germline V gene are KGHSH and LQKENI. The CDR3 runs 14 amino acids, cysteine and phenylalanine included. CDR3 DNA only is kept here, 42 bases in frame from base 1. The sequenced sample was peripheral blood. The TCR was taken from a man aged 55 to 70 with COVID-19, enrolled during active disease. Rearrangement joined TRBV18 to TRBJ2-7; the best D guess is TRBD1, with 6 bases matching. DNA sequence: TGTGCCAGCTCACCAGCGGACAGTACCCACGAGCAGTACTTC. Its coded protein is CASSPADSTHEQYF.